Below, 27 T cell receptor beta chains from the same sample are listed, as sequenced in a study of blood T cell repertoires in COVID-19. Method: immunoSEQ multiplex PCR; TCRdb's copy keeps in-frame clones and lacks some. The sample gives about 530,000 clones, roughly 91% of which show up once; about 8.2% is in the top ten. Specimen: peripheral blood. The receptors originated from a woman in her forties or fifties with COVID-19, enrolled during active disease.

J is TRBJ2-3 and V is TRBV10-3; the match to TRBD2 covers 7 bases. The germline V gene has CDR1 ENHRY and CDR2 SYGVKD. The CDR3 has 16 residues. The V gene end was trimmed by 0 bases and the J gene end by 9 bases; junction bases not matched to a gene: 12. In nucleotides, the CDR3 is TGTGCCATCAGTGAGTCTAACGGCAGGGCGGGGGAGACGCAGTATTTT. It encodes CAISESNGRAGETQYF.

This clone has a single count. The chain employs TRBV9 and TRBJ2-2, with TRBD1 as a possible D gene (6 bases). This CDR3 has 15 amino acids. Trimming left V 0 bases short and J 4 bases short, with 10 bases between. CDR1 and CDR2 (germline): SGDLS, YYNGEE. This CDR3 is CASSVVQGGTGELFF. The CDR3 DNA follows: TGTGCCAGCAGCGTAGTACAGGGCGGCACCGGGGAGCTGTTTTTT.

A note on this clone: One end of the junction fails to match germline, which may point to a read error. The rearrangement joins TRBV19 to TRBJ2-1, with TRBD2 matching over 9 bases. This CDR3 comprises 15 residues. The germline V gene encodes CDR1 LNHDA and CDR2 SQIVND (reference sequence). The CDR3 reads CASSMKSGRNNEQLF. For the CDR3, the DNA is TGTGCCAGTAGTATGAAAAGCGGGAGGAACAATGAGCAGCTCTTC.

The CDR3 region has the DNA TGTGCCACCAGCAGAGATACGCCTATTCAGCCCCAGCATTTT. It encodes CATSRDTPIQPQHF. The V gene is TRBV15, the J gene TRBJ1-5, with D unclear. V was pared by 0 bases and J by 6 bases, with 9 bases between. Germline V gives CDR1 LNHNV, CDR2 YYDKDF (reference sequence). The CDR3 spans 14 residues.

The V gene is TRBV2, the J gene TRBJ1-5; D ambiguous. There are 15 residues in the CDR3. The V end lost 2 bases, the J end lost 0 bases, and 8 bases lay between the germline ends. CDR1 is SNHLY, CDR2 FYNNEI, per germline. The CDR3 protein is CASSELLISNQPQHF. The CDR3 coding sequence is TGTGCCAGCAGTGAATTACTTATTAGCAATCAGCCCCAGCATTTT.

CDR3 loop: CAWTGTGNSPLHF. For the CDR3, the DNA is TGTGCCTGGACCGGGACTGGAAATTCACCCCTCCACTTT. This chain links TRBV30 with TRBJ1-6, with D possibly being TRBD1 (5 bases). V dropped 4 bases and J dropped 7 bases, with 11 bases sitting between them. The CDR3 consists of 13 residues. Looked up from germline, CDR1 is GTSNPN and CDR2 is SVGIG (reference sequence).

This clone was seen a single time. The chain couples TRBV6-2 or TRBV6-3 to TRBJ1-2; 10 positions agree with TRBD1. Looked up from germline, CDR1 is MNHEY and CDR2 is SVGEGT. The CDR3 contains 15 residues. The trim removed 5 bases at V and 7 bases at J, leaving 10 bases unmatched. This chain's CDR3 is CASSIARQGAGGYTF. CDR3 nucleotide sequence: TGTGCCAGCAGTATAGCCCGACAGGGGGCCGGTGGCTACACCTTC.

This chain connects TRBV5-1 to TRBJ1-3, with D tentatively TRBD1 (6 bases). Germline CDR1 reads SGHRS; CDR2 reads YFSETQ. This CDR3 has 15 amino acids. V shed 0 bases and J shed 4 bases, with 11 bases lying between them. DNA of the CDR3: TGCGCCAGCAGCTTGGTTCAGGGGAACGGAAACACCATATATTTT. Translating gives CASSLVQGNGNTIYF.

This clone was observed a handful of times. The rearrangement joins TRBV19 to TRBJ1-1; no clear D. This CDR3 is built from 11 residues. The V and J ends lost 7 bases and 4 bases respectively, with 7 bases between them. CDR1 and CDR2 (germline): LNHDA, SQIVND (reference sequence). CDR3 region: CASILFTEAFF. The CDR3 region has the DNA TGTGCCAGTATATTGTTCACTGAAGCTTTCTTT.

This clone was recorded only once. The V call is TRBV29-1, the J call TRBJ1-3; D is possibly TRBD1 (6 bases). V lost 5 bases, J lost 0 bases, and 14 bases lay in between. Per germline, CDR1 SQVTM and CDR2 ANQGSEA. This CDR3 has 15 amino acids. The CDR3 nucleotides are TGCAGCGTTCGACAGGCCCTCGACTCTGGAAACACCATATATTTT. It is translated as CSVRQALDSGNTIYF.

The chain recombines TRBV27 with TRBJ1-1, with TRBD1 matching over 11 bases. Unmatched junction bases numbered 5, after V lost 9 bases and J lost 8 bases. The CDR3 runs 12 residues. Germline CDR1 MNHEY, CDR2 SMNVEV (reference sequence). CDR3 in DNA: TGTGCCAGTGGACAGGGGGCGTGGGAAGCTTTCTTT. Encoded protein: CASGQGAWEAFF.

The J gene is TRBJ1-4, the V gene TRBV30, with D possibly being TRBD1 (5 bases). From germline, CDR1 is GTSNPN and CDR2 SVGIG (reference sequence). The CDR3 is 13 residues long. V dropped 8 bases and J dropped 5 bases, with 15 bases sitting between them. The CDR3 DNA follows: TGTGCCGGAGGGACGGGACTAAATGAAAAACTGTTTTTT. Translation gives CAGGTGLNEKLFF.

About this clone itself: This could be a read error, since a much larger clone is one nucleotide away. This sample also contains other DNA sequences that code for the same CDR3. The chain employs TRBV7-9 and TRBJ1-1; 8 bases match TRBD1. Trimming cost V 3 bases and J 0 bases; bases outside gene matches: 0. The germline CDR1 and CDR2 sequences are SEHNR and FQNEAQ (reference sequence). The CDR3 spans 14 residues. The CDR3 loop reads CASSLGQVNTEAFF. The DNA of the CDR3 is TGTGCCAGCAGCTTGGGACAGGTGAACACTGAAGCTTTCTTT.

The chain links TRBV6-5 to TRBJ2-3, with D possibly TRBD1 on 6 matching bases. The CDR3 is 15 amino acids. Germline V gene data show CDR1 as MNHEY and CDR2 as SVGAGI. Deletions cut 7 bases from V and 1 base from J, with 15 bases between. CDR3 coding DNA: TGTGCCAGCACCCTCAGGGGAGCCGGCACAGATACGCAGTATTTT. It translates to CASTLRGAGTDTQYF.

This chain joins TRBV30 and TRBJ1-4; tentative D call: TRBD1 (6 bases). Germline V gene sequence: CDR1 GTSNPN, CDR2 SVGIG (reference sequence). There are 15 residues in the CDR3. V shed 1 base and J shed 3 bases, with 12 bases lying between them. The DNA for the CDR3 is TGTGCCTGGAGTGAACAGGGAATGGCTAATGAAAAACTGTTTTTT. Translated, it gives CAWSEQGMANEKLFF.

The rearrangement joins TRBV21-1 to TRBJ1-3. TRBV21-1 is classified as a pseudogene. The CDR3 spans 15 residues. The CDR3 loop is CASSKVRGRANTIYF. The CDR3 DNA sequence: TGTGCCAGCAGCAAAGTTCGGGGAAGGGCAAACACCATATATTTT.

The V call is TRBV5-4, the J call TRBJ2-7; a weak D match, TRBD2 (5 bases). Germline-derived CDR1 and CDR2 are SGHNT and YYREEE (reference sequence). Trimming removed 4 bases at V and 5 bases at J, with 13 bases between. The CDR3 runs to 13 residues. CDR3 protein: CASSEGARNEQYF. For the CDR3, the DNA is TGTGCCAGCAGCGAGGGTGCTAGGAACGAGCAGTACTTC.

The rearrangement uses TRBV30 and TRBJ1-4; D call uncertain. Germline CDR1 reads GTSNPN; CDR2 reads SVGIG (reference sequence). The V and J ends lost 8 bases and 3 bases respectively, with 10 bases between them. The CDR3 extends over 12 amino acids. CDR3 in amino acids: CASRQANEKLFF. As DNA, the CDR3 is TGTGCCAGCCGTCAGGCTAATGAAAAACTGTTTTTT.

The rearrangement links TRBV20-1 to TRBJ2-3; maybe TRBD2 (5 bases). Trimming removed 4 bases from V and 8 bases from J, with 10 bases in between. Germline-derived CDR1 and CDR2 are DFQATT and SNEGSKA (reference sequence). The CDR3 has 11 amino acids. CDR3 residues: CSAIFSGTQYF. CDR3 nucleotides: TGCAGTGCTATCTTCAGCGGTACGCAGTATTTT.

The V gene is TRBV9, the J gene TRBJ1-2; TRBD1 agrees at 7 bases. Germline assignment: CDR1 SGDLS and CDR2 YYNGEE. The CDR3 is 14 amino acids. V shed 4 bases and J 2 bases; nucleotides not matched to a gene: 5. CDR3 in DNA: TGTGCCAGCAGCTCAACAGGGGCGAACTATGGCTACACCTTC. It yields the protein CASSSTGANYGYTF. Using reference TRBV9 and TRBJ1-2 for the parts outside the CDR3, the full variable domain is DSGVTQTPKHLITATGQRVTLRCSPRSGDLSVYWYQQSLDQGLQFLIQYYNGEERAKGNILERFSAQQFPDLHSELNLSSLELGDSALYFCASSSTGANYGYTFGSGTRLTVV.

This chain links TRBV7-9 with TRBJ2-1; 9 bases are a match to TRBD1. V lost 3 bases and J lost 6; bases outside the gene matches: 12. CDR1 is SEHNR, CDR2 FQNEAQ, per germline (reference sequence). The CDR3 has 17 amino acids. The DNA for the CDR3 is TGTGCCAGCAGCTTTTCTATGAGGACAGGGGATTTCAATGAGCAGTTCTTC. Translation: CASSFSMRTGDFNEQFF.

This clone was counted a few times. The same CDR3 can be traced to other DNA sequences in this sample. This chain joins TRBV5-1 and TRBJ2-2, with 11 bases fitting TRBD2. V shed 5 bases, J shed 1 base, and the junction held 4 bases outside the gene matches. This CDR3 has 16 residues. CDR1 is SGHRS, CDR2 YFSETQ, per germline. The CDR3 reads CASSPGTSGNTGELFF. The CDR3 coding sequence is TGCGCCAGCAGTCCCGGGACTAGCGGGAACACCGGGGAGCTGTTTTTT.

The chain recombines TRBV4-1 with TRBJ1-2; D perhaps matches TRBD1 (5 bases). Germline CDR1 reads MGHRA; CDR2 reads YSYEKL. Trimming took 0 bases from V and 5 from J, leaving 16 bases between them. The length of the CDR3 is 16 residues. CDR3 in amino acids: CASSQDGGGTIYGYTF. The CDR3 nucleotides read TGCGCCAGCAGCCAAGATGGCGGGGGAACAATTTATGGCTACACCTTC.

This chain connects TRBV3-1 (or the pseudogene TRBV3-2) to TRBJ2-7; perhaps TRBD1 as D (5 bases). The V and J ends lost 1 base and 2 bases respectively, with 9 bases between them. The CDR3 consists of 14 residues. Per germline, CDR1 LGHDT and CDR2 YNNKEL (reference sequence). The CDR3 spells CASSQGQTTYEQYF. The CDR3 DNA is TGTGCCAGCAGCCAAGGACAGACAACCTACGAGCAGTACTTC.

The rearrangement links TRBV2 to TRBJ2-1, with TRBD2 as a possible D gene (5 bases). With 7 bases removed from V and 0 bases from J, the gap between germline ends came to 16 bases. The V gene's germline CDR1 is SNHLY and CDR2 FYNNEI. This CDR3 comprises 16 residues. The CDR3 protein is CASMGVARSSYNEQFF. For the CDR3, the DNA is TGTGCCAGCATGGGAGTAGCGCGGAGCTCCTACAATGAGCAGTTCTTC.

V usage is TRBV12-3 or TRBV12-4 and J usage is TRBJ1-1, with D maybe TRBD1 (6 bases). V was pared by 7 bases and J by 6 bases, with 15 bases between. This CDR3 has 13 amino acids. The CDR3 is CASTATGVAEAFF. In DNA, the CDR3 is TGTGCCAGCACCGCGACAGGCGTCGCTGAAGCTTTCTTT.

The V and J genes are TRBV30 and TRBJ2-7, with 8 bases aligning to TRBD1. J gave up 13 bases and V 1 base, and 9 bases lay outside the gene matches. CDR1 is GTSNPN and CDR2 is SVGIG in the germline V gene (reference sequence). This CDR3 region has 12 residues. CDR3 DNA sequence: TGTGCCTGGAGTGGGGCATCCGGACAGGGTTACTTC. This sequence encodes CAWSGASGQGYF.